The 31 T cell receptor beta chains below come from one sample, sequenced in a study of shared clonotypes between healthy human individuals. The method was immunoSEQ multiplex PCR; TCRdb's version includes in-frame clones alone and lacks a portion of them. Of around 2.3 million clones listed, roughly 95% are singletons. The material sequenced was naive CD4+ T cells sorted from blood. Subset of the sample: CD45RA+ positively selected. The receptors originated from a man between 18 and 35 years old in good health.

The chain uses TRBV11-2 and TRBJ1-5, with 9 bases matching TRBD1. Germline V gene lookup returns CDR1 SGHAT and CDR2 FQNNGV. The CDR3 totals 16 residues. Unmatched junction bases numbered 8, after V lost 5 bases and J lost 3 bases. This CDR3 is CASSQTGTGTNQPQHF. CDR3 coding DNA: TGTGCCAGCAGCCAGACCGGGACAGGGACCAATCAGCCCCAGCATTTT.

The rearrangement links TRBV30 to TRBJ2-7, with a possible D match to TRBD1 (6 bases). The CDR3 spans 14 residues. Trimming removed 7 bases from V and 0 bases from J, with 16 bases in between. Germline lookup yields CDR1 GTSNPN and CDR2 SVGIG (reference sequence). The CDR3 DNA is TGTGCCTTGGAAGGGGACACCCGCTCCTACGAGCAGTACTTC. It is translated as CALEGDTRSYEQYF.

The rearrangement joins TRBV11-2 to TRBJ2-1; 10 bases agree with TRBD2. V lost 5 bases and J lost 10; bases outside the gene matches: 11. This CDR3 has 15 amino acids. Germline values: CDR1 SGHAT, CDR2 FQNNGV. In DNA, the CDR3 is TGTGCCAGCAGCCTGGCGGAGCGGGGGGGCAGGGAGCAGTTCTTC. Protein sequence: CASSLAERGGREQFF.

This clone was detected only once. The chain joins TRBV5-5 to TRBJ1-1; D remains unclear. Trimming left V 0 bases short and J 1 base short, with 10 bases between. Germline loops: CDR1 SGHKS, CDR2 YYEKEE (reference sequence). This CDR3 spans 15 amino acids. The CDR3 region is CASSLGGRKNTEAFF. The CDR3 region has the DNA TGTGCCAGCAGCTTGGGCGGACGAAAGAACACTGAAGCTTTCTTT.

The rearrangement links TRBV7-9 to TRBJ1-4; 8 nucleotides match TRBD1. The CDR3 is made up of 16 amino acids. V shed 4 bases and J 8 bases; nucleotides not matched to a gene: 12. Germline V gives CDR1 SEHNR, CDR2 FQNEAQ (reference sequence). In DNA, the CDR3 is TGTGCCAGCAGCTCTGGGGAGGGGACAGGCGCCGAAAAACTGTTTTTT. Protein sequence: CASSSGEGTGAEKLFF.

In the case of this clone: The same CDR3 is also encoded by other DNA sequences in this sample. The V gene is TRBV10-2, the J gene TRBJ2-2; D perhaps matches TRBD2 (6 bases). Germline V gene data show CDR1 as WSHSY and CDR2 as SAAADI. V lost 3 bases to trimming and J lost 5 bases, with 13 bases between them. CDR3 length: 15 residues. For the CDR3, the DNA is TGCGCCAGCAGTGAAGCGGGCGGGGTTACCGGGGAGCTGTTTTTT. Translated, it gives CASSEAGGVTGELFF.

The DNA for the CDR3 is TGTGCCAGCAGCTTAAACCTTCAGAGTCTCGAGCAGTACTTC. It is translated as CASSLNLQSLEQYF. The chain carries TRBV11-2 and TRBJ2-7; D gene ambiguous. Germline CDR1 SGHAT, CDR2 FQNNGV. The V and J ends lost 2 bases and 6 bases respectively, with 14 bases between them. CDR3 length: 14 residues.

The CDR3 DNA is TGTGCCAGCAGCCACGCGGGGGGACTAGCGAACAATGAGCAGTTCTTC. As protein: CASSHAGGLANNEQFF. The V and J genes are TRBV14 and TRBJ2-1; 10 bases line up with TRBD2. This CDR3 contains 16 residues. Looked up from germline, CDR1 is SGHDN and CDR2 is FVKESK. With V trimmed by 3 bases and J by 5 bases, 7 bases remained unmatched.

The V and J genes are TRBV19 and TRBJ1-6; 8 bases agree with TRBD1. Germline V CDR1 and CDR2: LNHDA, SQIVND (reference sequence). With V trimmed by 2 bases and J by 9 bases, 9 bases remained unmatched. The CDR3 loop spans 16 amino acids. The CDR3 nucleotides are TGTGCCAGTAGTATAAATACCGGGACAGGCGGTTCACCCCTCCACTTT. It yields the protein CASSINTGTGGSPLHF.

As for this clone: The identical CDR3 is also encoded by other nucleotide sequences in the sample. The J gene is TRBJ1-2, the V gene TRBV7-9, with TRBD1 as a possible D gene (6 bases). The V and J ends lost 4 bases and 1 base respectively, with 7 bases between them. This CDR3 spans 13 amino acids. CDR1 is SEHNR, CDR2 FQNEAQ, per germline (reference sequence). CDR3: CASSSDSNYGYTF. The CDR3 region has the DNA TGTGCCAGCAGCTCGGACAGTAACTATGGCTACACCTTC.

This sequence joins TRBV29-1 and TRBJ1-1; D ambiguous. CDR1 and CDR2 (germline): SQVTM, ANQGSEA. There are 10 residues in the CDR3. The germline V and J ends were trimmed by 5 bases and 5 bases, with 6 bases remaining between them. CDR3 nucleotide sequence: TGCAGCGTTATGTGGACTGAAGCTTTCTTT. Its protein is CSVMWTEAFF.

This clone has more than one count but fewer than ten. The CDR3 reads CAWSVLSQPQHF. For the CDR3, the DNA is TGTGCCTGGAGTGTATTGAGTCAGCCCCAGCATTTT. This rearrangement joins TRBV30 to TRBJ1-5; D unresolved. Germline CDR1 is GTSNPN and CDR2 is SVGIG (reference sequence). CDR3 length: 12 amino acids. The V gene lost 0 bases and the J gene lost 6 bases, with 6 bases spanning the gap.

This rearrangement joins TRBV18 to TRBJ2-7; D gene ambiguous. CDR1 and CDR2 (germline): KGHSH, LQKENI. This CDR3 is 13 amino acids long. The V end lost 3 bases, the J end lost 6 bases, and 12 bases lay between the germline ends. CDR3 amino acids: CASSPDSSVEQYF. CDR3 DNA sequence: TGTGCCAGCTCACCTGATTCAAGTGTCGAGCAGTACTTC.

To note about this clone: Distinct nucleotide sequences in the sample also encode this CDR3. The chain has TRBV9 and TRBJ1-3, with no clear D. The CDR3 has 16 amino acids. Germline lookup yields CDR1 SGDLS and CDR2 YYNGEE. Trimming took 0 bases from V and 0 from J, leaving 10 bases between them. The CDR3 here is CASSVGAGISGNTIYF. The DNA for the CDR3 is TGTGCCAGCAGCGTAGGGGCCGGGATCTCTGGAAACACCATATATTTT.

The table lists this clone with a count of one. The chain employs TRBV7-8 and TRBJ1-1; D not resolved. V lost 1 base and J lost 6, with 6 bases in between. The germline V gene has CDR1 SGHVS and CDR2 FQNEAQ. The CDR3 is made up of 12 amino acids. The CDR3 DNA reads as TGTGCCAGCAGCTTAGTGCGGGCTGAAGCTTTCTTT. Protein product: CASSLVRAEAFF. The variable domain in full, with the rest retrieved from reference TRBV7-8 and TRBJ1-1, is GAGVSQSPRYKVAKRGQDVALRCDPISGHVSLFWYQQALGQGPEFLTYFQNEAQLDKSGLPSDRFFAERPEGSVSTLKIQRTQQEDSAVYLCASSLVRAEAFFGQGTRLTVV.

This chain uses TRBV7-2 with TRBJ2-3, with TRBD2 identical over 7 bases. Germline lookup yields CDR1 SGHTA and CDR2 FQGNSA. With V trimmed by 6 bases and J by 5 bases, 8 bases remained unmatched. The CDR3 covers 14 residues. The DNA of the CDR3 is TGTGCCAGCAGTTCCGGGAGGAGAAGAGATACGCAGTATTTT. Its translation: CASSSGRRRDTQYF. The full variable domain, rest sourced from reference TRBV7-2 and TRBJ2-3, is GAGVSQSPSNKVTEKGKDVELRCDPISGHTALYWYRQSLGQGLEFLIYFQGNSAPDKSGLPSDRFSAERTGGSVSTLTIQRTQQEDSAVYLCASSSGRRRDTQYFGPGTRLTVL.

In this sample, this clone turned up a few times. Other DNA sequences within the sample encode an identical CDR3. The V and J genes are TRBV18 and TRBJ1-1; D possibly corresponds to TRBD1 (6 bases). Germline V gene sequence: CDR1 KGHSH, CDR2 LQKENI. This CDR3 region has 14 residues. Trimming pared 3 bases from V and 1 base from J, leaving 9 bases between. The CDR3 DNA sequence: TGTGCCAGCTCACCGATGACAGGGAACACTGAAGCTTTCTTT. Translating gives CASSPMTGNTEAFF.

Turning to this clone: Within the sample, other DNA sequences also encode this same CDR3. The V and J genes are TRBV2 and TRBJ2-2; 7 nucleotides agree with TRBD1. Germline trimming cut 8 bases from V and 1 base from J; bases unmatched to any gene: 4. Germline V gene data show CDR1 as SNHLY and CDR2 as FYNNEI. The CDR3 spans 14 residues. The CDR3 sequence is CASGGQRNTGELFF. In nucleotides, the CDR3 is TGTGCCAGCGGGGGACAGAGGAACACCGGGGAGCTGTTTTTT.

This clone was recorded once. CDR3: CASSPSALDRTNTEAFF. The CDR3 DNA reads TGTGCCAGCAGCCCGTCTGCGTTGGACCGTACGAACACTGAAGCTTTCTTT. V and J are TRBV28 and TRBJ1-1; D is uncertain. Germline values: CDR1 MDHEN, CDR2 SYDVKM. The V gene lost 6 bases and the J gene lost 1 base, with 21 bases spanning the gap. CDR3 length: 17 amino acids.

The chain couples TRBV19 to TRBJ1-5; possibly TRBD1 for D (5 bases). The germline V gene has CDR1 LNHDA and CDR2 SQIVND (reference sequence). The CDR3 extends over 13 amino acids. Trimming took off 8 bases at V and 9 bases at J, with 17 bases between the two ends. The CDR3 protein is CASGVTVKGPQHF. The CDR3 DNA sequence: TGTGCCAGTGGGGTGACAGTGAAAGGGCCCCAGCATTTT. The full variable domain, rest sourced from reference TRBV19 and TRBJ1-5, is DGGITQSPKYLFRKEGQNVTLSCEQNLNHDAMYWYRQDPGQGLRLIYYSQIVNDFQKGDIAEGYSVSREKKESFPLTVTSAQKNPTAFYLCASGVTVKGPQHFGDGTRLSIL.

The rearrangement joins TRBV11-2 to TRBJ2-1, with 8 positions matching TRBD2. Germline CDR1 and CDR2: SGHAT and FQNNGV. This CDR3 region has 17 residues. V was clipped by 6 bases and J by 1 base; unmatched bases: 11. DNA for the CDR3: TGTGCCAGCAGTAAAAGCTCGGGGGGGACATCCTACAATGAGCAGTTCTTC. This gives the protein CASSKSSGGTSYNEQFF.

This chain links TRBV11-2 with TRBJ2-2; D is undetermined. Trimming removed 5 bases from V and 1 base from J, with 14 bases in between. The CDR3 covers 16 residues. In germline, CDR1 is SGHAT, CDR2 FQNNGV. CDR3 DNA: TGTGCCAGCAGCCCCTTCCGGGCAGGGAACACCGGGGAGCTGTTTTTT. Its protein product is CASSPFRAGNTGELFF.

Notes on this clone: Different DNA sequences within this sample yield the same CDR3. This sequence joins TRBV5-1 and TRBJ2-1; 8 bases are shared with TRBD1. The CDR3 totals 16 residues. Germline CDR1 is SGHRS and CDR2 is YFSETQ. The trim removed 4 bases at V and 0 bases at J, leaving 6 bases unmatched. In DNA form, the CDR3 reads TGCGCCAGCAGCCCCGGGACAGGTAGCTCCTACAATGAGCAGTTCTTC. As protein: CASSPGTGSSYNEQFF. Complete variable domain (other parts from reference TRBV5-1 and TRBJ2-1): KAGVTQTPRYLIKTRGQQVTLSCSPISGHRSVSWYQQTPGQGLQFLFEYFSETQRNKGNFPGRFSGRQFSNSRSEMNVSTLELGDSALYLCASSPGTGSSYNEQFFGPGTRLTVL.

This chain uses TRBV28 with TRBJ2-1; the D gene is possibly TRBD2 (7 bases). The CDR3 contains 13 residues. Germline CDR1 and CDR2: MDHEN and SYDVKM. V lost 10 bases to trimming and J lost 1 base, with 11 bases between them. This CDR3 is CATGGGSYNEQFF. In nucleotides, the CDR3 is TGTGCCACGGGGGGCGGTTCCTACAATGAGCAGTTCTTC. The complete variable domain, with remaining parts taken from reference TRBV28 and TRBJ2-1, reads DVKVTQSSRYLVKRTGEKVFLECVQDMDHENMFWYRQDPGLGLRLIYFSYDVKMKEKGDIPEGYSVSREKKERFSLILESASTNQTSMYLCATGGGSYNEQFFGPGTRLTVL.

The genes are TRBV6-5 and TRBJ1-5, with 7 positions matching TRBD1. The trim removed 3 bases at V and 5 bases at J, leaving 1 base unmatched. Germline CDR1 is MNHEY and CDR2 is SVGAGI. This CDR3 contains 13 residues. The CDR3 bases are TGTGCCAGCAGTTATGACAGGGATCAGCCCCAGCATTTT. It specifies CASSYDRDQPQHF.

This sequence joins TRBV18 and TRBJ2-5; D might be TRBD2 (5 bases). V was pared by 6 bases and J by 2 bases, with 19 bases between. From germline, CDR1 is KGHSH and CDR2 LQKENI. CDR3 size: 16 residues. CDR3 loop: CASSEGIVRKQETQYF. The CDR3 bases are TGTGCCAGCTCCGAGGGCATCGTCAGGAAGCAAGAGACCCAGTACTTC.

This clone was seen just once. DNA for the CDR3: TGTGCCAGCGGGGCCCGGGGGGGCTACACCTTC. Translation: CASGARGGYTF. The chain employs TRBV6-6 and TRBJ1-2; D perhaps matches TRBD1 (5 bases). V was pared by 8 bases and J by 8 bases, with 12 bases between. CDR1 MNHNY and CDR2 SVGAGI come from the germline V gene (reference sequence). The CDR3 loop spans 11 amino acids.

With respect to this clone: The same CDR3 can be traced to other DNA sequences in this sample. The chain links TRBV5-6 to TRBJ1-5; the D is unclear. Germline CDR1 SGHDT, CDR2 YYEEEE. Trimming left V 0 bases short and J 4 bases short, with 8 bases between. The CDR3 totals 14 residues. As DNA, the CDR3 is TGTGCCAGCAGCTTGGTTGGAGGGAATCAGCCCCAGCATTTT. It translates to CASSLVGGNQPQHF. The complete variable domain, with remaining parts taken from reference TRBV5-6 and TRBJ1-5, reads DAGVTQSPTHLIKTRGQQVTLRCSPKSGHDTVSWYQQALGQGPQFIFQYYEEEERQRGNFPDRFSGHQFPNYSSELNVNALLLGDSALYLCASSLVGGNQPQHFGDGTRLSIL.

The rearrangement links TRBV30 to TRBJ2-7, with TRBD2 matching over 9 bases. V was pared by 4 bases and J by 5 bases, with 6 bases of the junction left unmatched. The V gene's germline CDR1 is GTSNPN and CDR2 SVGIG (reference sequence). The CDR3 sequence is 13 residues long. CDR3 nucleotides: TGTGCCTGGATTAGCGGGGGAAAGGACGAGCAGTACTTC. It translates to CAWISGGKDEQYF. Looking up the rest from reference TRBV30 and TRBJ2-7 gives the full variable domain: SQTIHQWPATLVQPVGSPLSLECTVEGTSNPNLYWYRQAAGRGLQLLFYSVGIGQISSEVPQNLSASRPQDRQFILSSKKLLLSDSGFYLCAWISGGKDEQYFGPGTRLTVT.

V is TRBV6-1 and J is TRBJ2-2; 7 bases line up with TRBD1. The germline V gene encodes CDR1 MNHNS and CDR2 SASEGT. The V gene end was trimmed by 8 bases and the J gene end by 0 bases; junction bases not matched to a gene: 3. This CDR3 comprises 14 residues. The CDR3 loop reads CASGGQSNTGELFF. In DNA, the CDR3 is TGTGCCAGCGGGGGACAGTCGAACACCGGGGAGCTGTTTTTT.

The chain is built from TRBV7-8 and TRBJ2-5; D not certain. CDR3 length equals 15 residues. With 6 bases removed from V and 5 bases from J, the gap between germline ends came to 19 bases. Germline V gives CDR1 SGHVS, CDR2 FQNEAQ. The CDR3 region has the DNA TGTGCCAGCAGATCCTCTATTGGGATGAGTGAGACCCAGTACTTC. Translation gives CASRSSIGMSETQYF.